This T cell receptor (beta chain) derives from a study of cytomegalovirus exposure and HLA in healthy donors. Study-level points and caveats: A reported reduction in N-insertions relative to the approximately 690-donor mean was seen in an Asian-associated ancestry cluster in a later analysis. Indistinguishability led to the exclusion of some V segments, TRBV6-2 and TRBV6-3 included.

13 Jbeta primers and 60 Vbeta primers were used for the PCR. The protocol was immunoSEQ multiplex PCR, while the TCRdb copy is restricted to in-frame clones and leaves out a portion. Here the sample spans under 150,000 clones, approximately 82% being singletons. With regard to this clone: The antigen is not known.

CDR3 length: 17 residues. Per germline, CDR1 MNHEY and CDR2 SMNVEV (reference sequence). The V gene end was trimmed by 7 bases and the J gene end by 4 bases; junction bases not matched to a gene: 18. This chain links TRBV27 with TRBJ1-1; 7 bases agree with TRBD1. This TCR was sampled from a man younger than 45 in good health and CMV-seropositive. The sequenced sample consisted of PBMCs. CDR3 loop: CASKSTGVGPIGTEAFF. CDR3 nucleotide sequence: TGTGCCAGCAAATCCACAGGGGTTGGCCCTATCGGCACTGAAGCTTTCTTT.